The 11 T cell receptor beta chains presented below share a single source sample, sequenced in a study of radiotherapy plus CTLA-4 blockade in lung cancer. Some clones are missing from TCRdb's copy, which holds only in-frame ones; the method was immunoSEQ multiplex PCR. Among about 80,000 clones, approximately 84% were seen once, and the ten largest hold approximately 0.81%. Sequenced here: peripheral blood, sampled from a patient treated with radiotherapy plus ipilimumab. The receptors were gathered from a human donor with non-small cell lung cancer who had stable disease on radiotherapy plus ipilimumab.

The rearrangement uses TRBV5-1 and TRBJ2-5; tentative D call: TRBD2 (7 bases). Between the trimmed V and J ends, which lost 3 bases and 5 bases, there was a span of 14 bases. The germline CDR1 and CDR2 sequences are SGHRS and YFSETQ. The CDR3 has 14 amino acids. CDR3 residues: CASSSRAGAETQYF. Written as DNA, the CDR3 is TGCGCCAGCAGCTCCCGCGCGGGGGCGGAGACCCAGTACTTC.

Of note for this clone: Other DNA sequences in the sample encode the same CDR3. The CDR3 DNA follows: TGTGCCAGCAGTTCTTCCGGGACTGGGAGCTCCTACGAGCAGTACTTC. This translates into CASSSSGTGSSYEQYF. This chain links TRBV28 with TRBJ2-7; D perhaps matches TRBD2 (6 bases). Germline V gene sequence: CDR1 MDHEN, CDR2 SYDVKM. V was pared by 4 bases and J by 0 bases, with 16 bases between. The CDR3 consists of 16 residues.

This clone appeared a few times. The rearrangement uses TRBV11-2 and TRBJ2-7; the D is unclear. The germline V gene has CDR1 SGHAT and CDR2 FQNNGV. Trimming removed 5 bases from V and 6 bases from J, with 20 bases in between. The CDR3 totals 15 residues. CDR3 DNA sequence: TGTGCCAGCAGCCCCCGCCGCGGACGTTGGGGCGAGCAGTACTTC. The encoded protein is CASSPRRGRWGEQYF.

V gene TRBV7-3 combines with J gene TRBJ1-3; D ambiguous. Trimming stripped 2 bases from V and 3 bases from J, with 5 bases between. From germline, CDR1 is SGHTA and CDR2 FQGTGA. This CDR3 is built from 13 residues. This CDR3 reads CASSLGHGNTIYF. The CDR3 DNA is TGTGCCAGCAGCTTAGGGCATGGAAACACCATATATTTT.

V and J are TRBV6-6 and TRBJ2-5; D perhaps matches TRBD2 (5 bases). Germline V lookup: CDR1 MNHNY, CDR2 SVGAGI (reference sequence). CDR3 length equals 15 residues. V was clipped by 4 bases and J by 4 bases, with 16 bases between them. CDR3 region: CASSSGPTGGETQYF. The DNA of the CDR3 is TGTGCCAGCAGTTCAGGACCTACTGGAGGAGAGACCCAGTACTTC.

The chain has TRBV5-4 and TRBJ1-2, with 9 bases that match TRBD1. Trimming removed 0 bases from V and 4 bases from J; junction bases left unmatched: 4. The CDR3 loop spans 15 amino acids. Germline V gene data show CDR1 as SGHNT and CDR2 as YYREEE (reference sequence). The CDR3 DNA reads TGTGCCAGCAGCTTGGGGGGGACAGGGAGCTATGGCTACACCTTC. Translating it yields CASSLGGTGSYGYTF.

V is TRBV5-4 and J is TRBJ1-2; D remains unclear. V was cut by 2 bases and J by 4 bases, with 9 bases left in between. This CDR3 is 13 amino acids long. In germline, CDR1 is SGHNT, CDR2 YYREEE (reference sequence). The CDR3 reads CASSLDGIYGYTF. DNA of the CDR3: TGTGCCAGCAGCTTAGATGGGATCTATGGCTACACCTTC.

V gene TRBV5-6 combines with J gene TRBJ2-1, with no clear D. CDR1 is SGHDT, CDR2 YYEEEE, per germline. V lost 4 bases, J lost 2 bases, and 13 bases lay in between. This CDR3 has 15 residues. CDR3 DNA sequence: TGTGCCAGCAGCCGTCTGGGCGGTACCTACAATGAGCAGTTCTTC. Protein product: CASSRLGGTYNEQFF.

J is TRBJ1-4 and V is TRBV5-3; D gene unclear. Being an ORF, TRBV5-3 has a function that is uncertain. The CDR3 runs 16 residues. The V gene lost 2 bases and the J gene lost 5 bases, with 16 bases spanning the gap. The CDR3 sequence is CARSLTVSPTNEKLFF. In nucleotides, the CDR3 is TGTGCCAGAAGCTTAACGGTCAGTCCGACGAATGAAAAACTGTTTTTT.

This clone came up once. The chain couples TRBV9 to TRBJ2-1; D is perhaps TRBD1 or TRBD2 (6 bases each). Germline assignment: CDR1 SGDLS and CDR2 YYNGEE. The V gene lost 0 bases and the J gene lost 3 bases, with 10 bases spanning the gap. This CDR3 region has 15 residues. The CDR3 DNA follows: TGTGCCAGCAGCGTAGATGGGGGGCGCTACAATGAGCAGTTCTTC. Protein: CASSVDGGRYNEQFF.

CDR3: CASKQDASSGANVLTF. The CDR3 DNA follows: TGTGCCAGCAAACAGGACGCCAGCTCTGGGGCCAACGTCCTGACTTTC. The V gene is TRBV2, the J gene TRBJ2-6, with TRBD1 as a possible D gene (5 bases). The CDR3 length is 16 residues. Per the germline V gene, CDR1 is SNHLY and CDR2 is FYNNEI. V lost 7 bases and J 0 bases, leaving 13 bases between the germline ends.